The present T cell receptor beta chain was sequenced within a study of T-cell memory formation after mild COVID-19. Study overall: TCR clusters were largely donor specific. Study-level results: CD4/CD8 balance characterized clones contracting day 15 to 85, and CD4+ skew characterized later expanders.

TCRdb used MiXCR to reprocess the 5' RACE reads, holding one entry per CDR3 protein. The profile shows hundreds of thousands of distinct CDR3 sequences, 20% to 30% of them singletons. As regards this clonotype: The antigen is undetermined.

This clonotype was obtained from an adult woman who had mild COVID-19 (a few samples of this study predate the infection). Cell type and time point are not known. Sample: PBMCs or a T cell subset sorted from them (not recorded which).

CDR3 loop: CASSQDLGAGTYNEQFF. In DNA, the CDR3 is TGTGCCAGCAGCCAAGATCTTGGGGCGGGAACCTACAATGAGCAGTTCTTC. The chain couples TRBV4-2 to TRBJ2-1; a possible D gene is TRBD2 (6 bases). V lost 0 bases to trimming and J lost 2 bases, with 14 bases between them. The CDR3 loop spans 17 amino acids. Germline V gene data show CDR1 as LGHNA and CDR2 as YNFKEQ.